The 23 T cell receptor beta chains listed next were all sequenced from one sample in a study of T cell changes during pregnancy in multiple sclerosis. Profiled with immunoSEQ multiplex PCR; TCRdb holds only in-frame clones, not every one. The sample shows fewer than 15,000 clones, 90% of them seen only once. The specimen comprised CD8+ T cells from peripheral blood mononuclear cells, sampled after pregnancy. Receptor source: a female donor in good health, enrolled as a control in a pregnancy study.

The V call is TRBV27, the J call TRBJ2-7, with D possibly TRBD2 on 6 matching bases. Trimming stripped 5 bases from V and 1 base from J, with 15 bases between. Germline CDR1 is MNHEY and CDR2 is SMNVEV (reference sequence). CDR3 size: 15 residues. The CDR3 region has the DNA TGTGCCAGCAGTACCCGGGTAGCGGAATCCTACGAGCAGTACTTC. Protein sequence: CASSTRVAESYEQYF.

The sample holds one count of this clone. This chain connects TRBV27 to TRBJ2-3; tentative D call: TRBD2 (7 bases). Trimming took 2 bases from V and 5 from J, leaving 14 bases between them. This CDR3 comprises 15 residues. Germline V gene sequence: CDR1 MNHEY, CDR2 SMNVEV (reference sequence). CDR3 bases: TGTGCCAGCAGTTTACTGGGGGAGGGGGTAGATACGCAGTATTTT. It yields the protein CASSLLGEGVDTQYF.

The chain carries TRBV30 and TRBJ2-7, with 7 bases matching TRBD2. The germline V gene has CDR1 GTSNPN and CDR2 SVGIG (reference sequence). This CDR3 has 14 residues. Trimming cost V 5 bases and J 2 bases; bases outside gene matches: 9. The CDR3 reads CAWGSAAGAYEQYF. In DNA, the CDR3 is TGTGCCTGGGGGTCCGCTGCGGGGGCCTACGAGCAGTACTTC.

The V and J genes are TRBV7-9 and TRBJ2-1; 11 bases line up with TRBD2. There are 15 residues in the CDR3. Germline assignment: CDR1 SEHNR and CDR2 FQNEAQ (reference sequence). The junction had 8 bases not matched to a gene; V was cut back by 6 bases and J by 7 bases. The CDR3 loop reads CASSSTSGRWNEQFF. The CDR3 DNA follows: TGTGCCAGCAGTTCTACTAGCGGGAGATGGAATGAGCAGTTCTTC. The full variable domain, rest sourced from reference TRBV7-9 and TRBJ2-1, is DTGVSQNPRHKITKRGQNVTFRCDPISEHNRLYWYRQTLGQGPEFLTYFQNEAQLEKSRLLSDRFSAERPKGSFSTLEIQRTEQGDSAMYLCASSSTSGRWNEQFFGPGTRLTVL.

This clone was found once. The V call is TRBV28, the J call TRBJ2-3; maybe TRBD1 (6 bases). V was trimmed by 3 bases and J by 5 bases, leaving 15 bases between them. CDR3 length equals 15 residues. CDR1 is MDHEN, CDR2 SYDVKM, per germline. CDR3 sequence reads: CASSLVGEGGDTQYF. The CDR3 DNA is TGTGCCAGCAGTTTGGTTGGCGAAGGGGGAGATACGCAGTATTTT.

This CDR3 is CASSLEKGQGGRETQYF. In DNA, the CDR3 is TGTGCCAGCAGCCTAGAGAAGGGACAGGGCGGTAGAGAGACCCAGTACTTC. V is TRBV5-6 and J is TRBJ2-5, with 9 positions matching TRBD1. V shed 4 bases, J shed 4 bases, and the junction held 14 bases outside the gene matches. The CDR3 contains 17 residues. Germline V CDR1 and CDR2: SGHDT, YYEEEE.

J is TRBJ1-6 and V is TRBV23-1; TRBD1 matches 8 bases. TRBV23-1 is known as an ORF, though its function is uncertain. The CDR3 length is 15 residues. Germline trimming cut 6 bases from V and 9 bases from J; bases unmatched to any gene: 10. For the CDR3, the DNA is TGCGCCAGCAGGCACAGGGGGTCCCTTAGTTCACCCCTCCACTTT. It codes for CASRHRGSLSSPLHF.

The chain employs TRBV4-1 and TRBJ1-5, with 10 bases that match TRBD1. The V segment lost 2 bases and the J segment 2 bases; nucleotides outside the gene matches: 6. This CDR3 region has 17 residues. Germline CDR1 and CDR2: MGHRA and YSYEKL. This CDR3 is CASSQIPGTGGNQPQHF. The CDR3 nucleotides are TGCGCCAGCAGCCAAATTCCCGGGACAGGGGGCAATCAGCCCCAGCATTTT.

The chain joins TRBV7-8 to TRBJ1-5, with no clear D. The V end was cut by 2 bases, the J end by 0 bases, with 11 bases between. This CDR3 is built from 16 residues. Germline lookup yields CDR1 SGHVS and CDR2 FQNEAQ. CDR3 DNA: TGTGCCAGCAGCTTACTCTTACGGTATAGCAATCAGCCCCAGCATTTT. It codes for CASSLLLRYSNQPQHF.

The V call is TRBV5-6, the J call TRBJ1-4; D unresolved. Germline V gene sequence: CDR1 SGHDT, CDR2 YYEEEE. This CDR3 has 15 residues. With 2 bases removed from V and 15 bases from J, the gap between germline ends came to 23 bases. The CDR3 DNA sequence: TGTGCCAGCAGCTTTTCGTCTGAGTCGGGGATAAGGTTGTTTTTT. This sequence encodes CASSFSSESGIRLFF.

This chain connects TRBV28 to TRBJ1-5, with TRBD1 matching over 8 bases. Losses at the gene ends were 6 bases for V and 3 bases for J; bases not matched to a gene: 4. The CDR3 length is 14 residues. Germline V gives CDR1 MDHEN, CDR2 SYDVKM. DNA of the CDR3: TGTGCCAGCAGCCCGACAGGGGTCAATCAGCCCCAGCATTTT. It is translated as CASSPTGVNQPQHF.

The CDR3 DNA follows: TGTGCCAGTAGTATAGATCAGAGGACAGGGAAGGCTACGGGCGGGGAGCTGTTTTTT. Encoded protein: CASSIDQRTGKATGGELFF. The chain has TRBV19 and TRBJ2-2; 8 positions match TRBD1. Looked up from germline, CDR1 is LNHDA and CDR2 is SQIVND (reference sequence). The CDR3 length is 19 residues. J gave up 7 bases and V 0 bases, and 16 bases lay outside the gene matches.

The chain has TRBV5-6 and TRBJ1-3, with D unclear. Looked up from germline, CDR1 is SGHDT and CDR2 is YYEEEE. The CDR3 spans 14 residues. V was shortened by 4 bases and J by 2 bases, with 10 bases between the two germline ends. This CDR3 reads CASSLEAAGNTIYF. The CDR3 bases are TGTGCCAGCAGCCTAGAGGCTGCTGGAAACACCATATATTTT.

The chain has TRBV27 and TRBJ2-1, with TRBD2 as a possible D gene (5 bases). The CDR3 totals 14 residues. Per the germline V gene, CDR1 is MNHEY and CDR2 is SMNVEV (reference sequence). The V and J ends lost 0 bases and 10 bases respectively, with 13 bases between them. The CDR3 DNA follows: TGTGCCAGCAGTTTATCGGAGGTAGCTGGGGAGCAGTTCTTC. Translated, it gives CASSLSEVAGEQFF.

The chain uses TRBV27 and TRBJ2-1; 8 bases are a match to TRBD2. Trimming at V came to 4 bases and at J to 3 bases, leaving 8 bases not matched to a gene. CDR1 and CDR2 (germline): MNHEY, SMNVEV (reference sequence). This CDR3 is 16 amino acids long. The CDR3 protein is CASSSLSGRVYNEQFF. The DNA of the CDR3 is TGTGCCAGCAGTTCGCTAAGCGGGAGAGTCTACAATGAGCAGTTCTTC.

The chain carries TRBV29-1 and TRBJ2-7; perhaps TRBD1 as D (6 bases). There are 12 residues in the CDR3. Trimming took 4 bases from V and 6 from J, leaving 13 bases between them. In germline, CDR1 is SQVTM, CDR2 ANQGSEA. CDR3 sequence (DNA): TGCAGCGTTGCACAGGGCCGGGGCGAGCAGTACTTC. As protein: CSVAQGRGEQYF.

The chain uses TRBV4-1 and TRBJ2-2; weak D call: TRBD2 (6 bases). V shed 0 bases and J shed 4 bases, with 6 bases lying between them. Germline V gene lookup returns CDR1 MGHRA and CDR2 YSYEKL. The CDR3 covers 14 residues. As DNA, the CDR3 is TGCGCCAGCAGCCAAGAGGGGGGCACCGGGGAGCTGTTTTTT. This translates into CASSQEGGTGELFF.

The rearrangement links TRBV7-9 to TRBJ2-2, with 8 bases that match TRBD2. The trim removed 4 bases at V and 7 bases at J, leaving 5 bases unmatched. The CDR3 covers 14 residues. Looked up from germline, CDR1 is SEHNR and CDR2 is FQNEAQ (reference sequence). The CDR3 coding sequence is TGTGCCAGCAGCTCCGGGGGGGCAAGCGGGGAGCTGTTTTTT. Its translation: CASSSGGASGELFF.

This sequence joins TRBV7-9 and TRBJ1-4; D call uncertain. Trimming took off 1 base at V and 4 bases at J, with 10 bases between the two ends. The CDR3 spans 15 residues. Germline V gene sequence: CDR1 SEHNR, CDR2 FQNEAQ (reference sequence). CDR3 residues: CASSLVEGGNEKLFF. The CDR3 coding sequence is TGTGCCAGCAGCTTAGTGGAGGGAGGTAATGAAAAACTGTTTTTT.

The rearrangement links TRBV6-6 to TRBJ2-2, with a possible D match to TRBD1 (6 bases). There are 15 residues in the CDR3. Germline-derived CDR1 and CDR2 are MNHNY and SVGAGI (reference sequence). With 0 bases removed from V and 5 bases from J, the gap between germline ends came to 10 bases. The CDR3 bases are TGTGCCAGCAGTTACTCGCCCGGGACAACCGGGGAGCTGTTTTTT. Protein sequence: CASSYSPGTTGELFF.

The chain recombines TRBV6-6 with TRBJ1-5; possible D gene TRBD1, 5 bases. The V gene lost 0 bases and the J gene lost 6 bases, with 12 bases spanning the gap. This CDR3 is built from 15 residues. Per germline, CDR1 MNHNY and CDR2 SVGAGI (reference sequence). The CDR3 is CASSYSGGERQPQHF. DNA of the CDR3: TGTGCCAGCAGTTACTCGGGAGGGGAGCGTCAGCCCCAGCATTTT.

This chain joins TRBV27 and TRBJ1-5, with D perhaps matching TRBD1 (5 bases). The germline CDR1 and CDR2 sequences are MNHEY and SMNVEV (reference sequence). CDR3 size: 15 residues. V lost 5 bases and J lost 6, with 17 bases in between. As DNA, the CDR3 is TGTGCCAGCAGTGGGTCCCCAGGGTTGGGTCAGCCCCAGCATTTT. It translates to CASSGSPGLGQPQHF.

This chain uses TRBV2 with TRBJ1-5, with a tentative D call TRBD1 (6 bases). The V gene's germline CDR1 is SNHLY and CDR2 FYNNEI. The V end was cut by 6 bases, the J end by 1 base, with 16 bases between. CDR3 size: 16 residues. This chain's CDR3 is CASRTGAGESNQPQHF. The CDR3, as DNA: TGTGCCAGCAGGACCGGGGCAGGGGAGAGCAATCAGCCCCAGCATTTT.